A selection of T cell receptor beta chains follows, all from one sample in a study of cytomegalovirus exposure and HLA in healthy donors. Assay: immunoSEQ multiplex PCR; the TCRdb copy retains only in-frame clones and omits some. The table records 100,000 to 150,000 clones, around 76% of them present only once. The sample was PBMCs. These receptors were obtained from a male donor in good health and CMV-seronegative. Each CDR3 is given with its conserved first and last residue. Fields, in order: J gene, CDR3 length, V gene, D gene, clone size, CDR3 protein, CDR3 DNA. A D gene is named only where the DNA matches it firmly. The listing skips clone size in some rows; elsewhere it reads once, few, many or a size class.

TRBJ2-3 14 TRBV19 TRBD2 few CASSWTSAGDTQYF TGTGCCAGTAGTTGGACTAGCGCCGGGGATACGCAGTATTTT
TRBJ2-2 16 TRBV9 TRBD2 - CASSARLAVNTGELFF TGTGCCAGCAGCGCACGACTAGCGGTGAACACCGGGGAGCTGTTTTTT
TRBJ2-5 15 TRBV19 TRBD1 - CASSIVGTEQETQYF TGTGCCAGTAGTATAGTGGGGACAGAACAAGAGACCCAGTACTTC
TRBJ2-3 12 TRBV29-1 - - CSVDSTVGTQYF TGCAGCGTTGATTCCACGGTTGGTACGCAGTATTTT
TRBJ1-1 16 TRBV29-1 - - CSAVSPGQGMNTEAFF TGCAGCGCGGTGTCCCCAGGGCAGGGCATGAACACTGAAGCTTTCTTT
TRBJ2-6 17 TRBV7-9 - - CASSPPGAFSGANVLTF TGTGCCAGCAGCCCACCCGGAGCGTTCTCTGGGGCCAACGTCCTGACTTTC
TRBJ2-5 14 TRBV10-3 - few CATLGQWGQETQYF TGTGCCACCTTAGGACAGTGGGGTCAAGAGACCCAGTACTTC
TRBJ2-7 11 TRBV18 - - CASSPTYEQYF TGTGCCAGCTCACCTACCTACGAGCAGTACTTC
TRBJ2-1 15 TRBV28 TRBD2 - CASSQLAGGGNEQFF TGTGCCAGCAGCCAACTAGCGGGGGGAGGTAATGAGCAGTTCTTC
TRBJ2-5 13 TRBV30 TRBD1 - CAWSVGQEETQYF TGTGCCTGGAGTGTAGGACAGGAAGAGACCCAGTACTTC
TRBJ2-3 16 TRBV7-2 - - CASSPREVGVTDTQYF TGTGCCAGCAGCCCAAGGGAGGTAGGGGTAACAGATACGCAGTATTTT
TRBJ2-1 15 TRBV5-6 TRBD1 few CASSLWIGTGHEQFF TGTGCCAGCAGCTTGTGGATCGGGACAGGCCATGAGCAGTTCTTC
TRBJ1-3 13 TRBV27 - - CASSSHSGNTIYF TGTGCCAGCAGTTCCCACTCTGGAAACACCATATATTTT
TRBJ2-7 16 TRBV18 TRBD2 - CASSPLAGNTYYEQYF TGTGCCAGCTCACCGCTAGCGGGGAATACCTACTACGAGCAGTACTTC
TRBJ2-2 15 TRBV6-5 - - CASSYGRQGTGELFF TGTGCCAGCAGTTACGGTCGGCAGGGGACCGGGGAGCTGTTTTTT
TRBJ1-4 15 TRBV30 - - CAWMAGFGGNEKLFF TGTGCCTGGATGGCGGGGTTCGGGGGGAATGAAAAACTGTTTTTT
TRBJ1-1 13 TRBV30 - - CAQVRGANTEAFF TGTGCCCAAGTCCGCGGGGCGAACACTGAAGCTTTCTTT